The sample holds many counts of the clone carrying this TCR beta chain. Its matching antigen is unknown. TCRdb processed the RT-PCR reads anew with MiXCR; each CDR3 protein has one entry. The sample shows around 570,000 distinct CDR3 sequences, roughly 8.2% of them seen only once. The record originates from a study of response to subunit inactivated influenza vaccine. Study results and limitations: After each seasonal influenza vaccination, few new T cells are recruited, the authors suggested.

From germline, CDR1 is SGHDN and CDR2 FVKESK. The ends were cut back, 4 bases at V and 0 bases at J, with 13 bases in the middle. CDR3 length equals 16 residues. The sequence was obtained from a man in his fifties or sixties who received an inactivated influenza vaccine. Sequences were derived from PBMCs from blood, sampled less than 30 months after vaccination. V gene TRBV14 combines with J gene TRBJ2-1; no clear D. The CDR3 nucleotides are TGTGCCAGCAGCCGAAGGACCGTCCGCTCCTACAATGAGCAGTTCTTC. Protein product: CASSRRTVRSYNEQFF.